This T cell receptor beta chain was identified in a study of T cell repertoires in cytomegalovirus infection. Study as a whole: Based on public TCR beta signatures, there were indications of CMV infection and of a matching HLA type. The study, taken as a whole, reports: Carriage of CMV together with the relevant HLA was identifiable through cumulative public TCR beta family frequency.

TCRdb reanalysed the reads using MiXCR and keeps one entry per CDR3 protein. The sample shows some 900,000 distinct CDR3 sequences, 32% of them seen only once. This clonotype was detected a few times. The antigen is unknown. Germline V gene lookup returns CDR1 LGHNA and CDR2 YNFKEQ. Trimming removed 7 bases from V and 0 bases from J, with 16 bases in between. The CDR3 is 17 residues long. V usage is TRBV4-2 and J usage is TRBJ1-6; no clear D. The sequence was obtained from a human donor in good health (CMV status not recorded). Some clones in this sample may be carry-over from other donors' samples. The input for sequencing was cultured CD8+ T cells from PBMCs, taken from culture after CMV antigen stimulation. CDR3: CASTPGVGSSYNSPLHF. CDR3 nucleotide sequence: TGTGCCAGCACCCCAGGCGTAGGGAGCTCCTATAATTCACCCCTCCACTTT.